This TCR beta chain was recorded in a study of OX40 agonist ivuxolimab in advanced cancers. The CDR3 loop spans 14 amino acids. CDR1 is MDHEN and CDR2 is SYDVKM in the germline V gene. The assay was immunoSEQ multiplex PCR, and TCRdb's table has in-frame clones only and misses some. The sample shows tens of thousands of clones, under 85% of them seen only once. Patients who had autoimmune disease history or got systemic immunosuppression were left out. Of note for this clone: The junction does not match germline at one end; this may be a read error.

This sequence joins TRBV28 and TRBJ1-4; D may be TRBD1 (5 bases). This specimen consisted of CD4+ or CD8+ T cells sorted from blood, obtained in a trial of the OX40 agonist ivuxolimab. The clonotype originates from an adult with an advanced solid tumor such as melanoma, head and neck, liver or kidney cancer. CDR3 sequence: CASTRRGTYEKLFF. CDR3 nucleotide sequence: TGTGCCAGCACCCGTAGGGGTACCTATGAGAAACTGTTTTTT.